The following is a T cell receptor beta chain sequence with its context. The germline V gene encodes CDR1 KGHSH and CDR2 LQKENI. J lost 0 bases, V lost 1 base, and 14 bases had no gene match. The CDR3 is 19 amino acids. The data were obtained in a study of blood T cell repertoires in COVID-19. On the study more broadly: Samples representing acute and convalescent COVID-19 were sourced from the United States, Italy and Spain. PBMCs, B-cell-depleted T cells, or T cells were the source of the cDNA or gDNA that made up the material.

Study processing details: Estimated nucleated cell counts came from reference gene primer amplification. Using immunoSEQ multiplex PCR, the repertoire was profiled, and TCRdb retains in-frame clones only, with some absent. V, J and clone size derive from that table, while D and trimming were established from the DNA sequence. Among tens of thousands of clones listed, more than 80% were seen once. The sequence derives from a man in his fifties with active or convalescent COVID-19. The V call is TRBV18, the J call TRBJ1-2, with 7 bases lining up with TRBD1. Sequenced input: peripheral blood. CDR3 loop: CASSPLSGTEKQPNYGYTF. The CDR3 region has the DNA TGTGCCAGCTCACCACTTTCCGGGACAGAAAAACAACCTAACTATGGCTACACCTTC.